A selection of T cell receptor beta chains follows, all from one sample in a study of cytomegalovirus exposure and HLA in healthy donors. Sequenced by immunoSEQ multiplex PCR; TCRdb stores in-frame clones only, minus some. The sample holds fewer than 300,000 clones, about four fifths seen once. The specimen sequenced was PBMCs. Source of these receptors: a girl aged 2 to 9 in good health and CMV-seronegative. The CDR3 runs from the conserved cysteine through the conserved F or W. Fields, in order: clone size, V gene, D gene, J gene, CDR3 DNA, CDR3 protein. D genes are given only for firm matches. Clone size is not always given. Where it is, it says once, few, many or a class for expanded clones.

>-|TRBV6-5|-|TRBJ2-7
TGTGCCAGCGGAACGGGCTACGAGCAGTACTTC
CASGTGYEQYF
>-|TRBV18|-|TRBJ2-3
TGTGCCAGCTCACCCTCTTTCCCGGATACGCAGTATTTT
CASSPSFPDTQYF
>-|TRBV4-1|TRBD1|TRBJ1-3
TGCGCCAGCAGGGACCCAGGGGGCACTATCAACACCATATATTTT
CASRDPGGTINTIYF
>-|TRBV6-6|TRBD1|TRBJ2-3
TGTGCCAGCAGTATCGGACAGGGGCCTCACACAGATACGCAGTATTTT
CASSIGQGPHTDTQYF
>-|TRBV4-1|-|TRBJ1-3
TGCGCCAGCAGCGCGACTCAACAGGGAAACATCATATATTTT
CASSATQQGNIIYF
>-|TRBV4-1|TRBD2|TRBJ2-7
TGCGCCAGCAAGGGTTCCGGACTAGCGGGCGAGCAGTACTTC
CASKGSGLAGEQYF
>-|TRBV11-2|-|TRBJ1-2
TGTGCCAGCAGCTTATGGGGTTTGGCGGGTAGCTTC
CASSLWGLAGSF
>-|TRBV5-1|-|TRBJ2-7
TGCGCCAGCAGCTTGGTCCGGGGGGCGTCCTACGAGCAGTACTTC
CASSLVRGASYEQYF
>-|TRBV6-5|TRBD2|TRBJ2-7
TGTGCCAGCAGTTACCTAAGGACTAGCTCCTACGAGCAGTACTTC
CASSYLRTSSYEQYF
>-|TRBV28|-|TRBJ2-7
TGTGCCAGCAGTTTATATCGAGGGGGTGGGACACAGCAGTACTTC
CASSLYRGGGTQQYF
>-|TRBV19|-|TRBJ1-1
TGTGCCAGTAGGGAGATTATGAACACTGAAGCTTTCTTT
CASREIMNTEAFF
>-|TRBV9|TRBD2|TRBJ2-2
TGTGCCAGCAGCGTGACCGGGACTATCCACACCGGGGAGCTGTTTTTT
CASSVTGTIHTGELFF
>-|TRBV18|TRBD1|TRBJ1-6
TGTGCCAGCTCACCTGCGACAGGGGGCAATAATTCACCCCTCCACTTT
CASSPATGGNNSPLHF
>-|TRBV7-6|TRBD2|TRBJ2-1
TGTGCCAGCAGCTTATTCTTAGCGGGAGGGCCTCGGTCCTACAATGAGCAGTTCTTC
CASSLFLAGGPRSYNEQFF
>few|TRBV28|TRBD2|TRBJ2-1
TGTGCCAGCAGTCCGGGGACTAGCGGGAGGTATGAGCAGTTCTTC
CASSPGTSGRYEQFF
>-|TRBV10-3|TRBD2|TRBJ2-1
TGTGCCATCAGTGGTCCAACTAGCGGCCTCAATGAGCAGTTCTTC
CAISGPTSGLNEQFF
>once|TRBV4-1|-|TRBJ1-5
TGCGCCAGCAGCCAAGCTCAGAATAGCAATCAGCCCCAGCATTTT
CASSQAQNSNQPQHF
>-|TRBV5-1|-|TRBJ1-6
TGCGCCAGCAGCTTGGTGTTCGGGAATTCACCCCTCCACTTT
CASSLVFGNSPLHF
>-|TRBV7-3|TRBD2|TRBJ2-3
TGTGCCAGCAGCTCCGGGACTAGCGGGGGGACTACAGATACGCAGTATTTT
CASSSGTSGGTTDTQYF
>-|TRBV2|-|TRBJ2-2
TGTGCCAGCAGCATCACCGGGGAGCTGTTTTTT
CASSITGELFF
>-|TRBV28|TRBD1|TRBJ1-2
TGTGCCAGCAGTTCCGGACAGGGTGAATCTCACACCTTC
CASSSGQGESHTF
>-|TRBV5-4|-|TRBJ2-5
TGTGCCAGCAGTTCGTGGCCAAAAGAGACCCAGTACTTC
CASSSWPKETQYF
>-|TRBV5-5|TRBD2|TRBJ2-7
TGTGCCAGCAGCTTGCGAGACAGCGGGACCTACGAGCAGTACTTC
CASSLRDSGTYEQYF
>-|TRBV9|TRBD1|TRBJ1-3
TGTGCCAGCAGCGTTTGGGACAGGGCTGGAAACACCATATATTTT
CASSVWDRAGNTIYF
>-|TRBV7-8|-|TRBJ2-1
TGTGCCAGCAGCTTTTCTTTATTGCGGGGTGAGCAGTTCTTC
CASSFSLLRGEQFF
>once|TRBV5-6|TRBD1|TRBJ1-4
TGTGCCAGCAGCTTAGGGACAGGGTACGAACTGTTTTTT
CASSLGTGYELFF
>-|TRBV5-4|-|TRBJ2-5
TGTGCCAGCAGCTTGGAGGGTGCCAGGGGAGAGACCCAGTACTTC
CASSLEGARGETQYF
>-|TRBV19|-|TRBJ2-5
TGTGCCAGTGGCAGCAGGGTGCGAGAGACCCAGTACTTC
CASGSRVRETQYF
>-|TRBV7-2|TRBD1|TRBJ1-5
TGTGCCAGCAGCTTAGGACAGGGGGCTTCTCAGCCCCAGCATTTT
CASSLGQGASQPQHF
>-|TRBV6-1|-|TRBJ2-7
TGTGCCAGCAGTGATCAGGGGACCTACGAGCAGTACTTC
CASSDQGTYEQYF
>-|TRBV5-8|TRBD1|TRBJ2-2
TGTGCCAGCAGCCCGACTACTGGACAGGGATCGAACACCGGGGAGCTGTTTTTT
CASSPTTGQGSNTGELFF
>-|TRBV30|-|TRBJ1-4
TGTGCCTGGAGTGTAGACAGGTGGGGTAATGAAAAACTGTTTTTT
CAWSVDRWGNEKLFF
>-|TRBV2|-|TRBJ2-1
TGTGCCAGCAGCGTTGGTCTTAGCTCCTACAATGAGCAGTTCTTC
CASSVGLSSYNEQFF
>-|TRBV9|TRBD1|TRBJ1-6
TGTGCCAGCAGCGTGAGACAGGGTAATTCACCCCTCCACTTT
CASSVRQGNSPLHF
>-|TRBV7-6|-|TRBJ2-7
TGTGCCAGCAGCTTAGAGGTCGGGACCTACGAGCAGTACTTC
CASSLEVGTYEQYF
>-|TRBV5-1|-|TRBJ1-5
TGCGCCAGCAGCCCGAGCCCGACTTTTGGGCAGCCCCAGCATTTT
CASSPSPTFGQPQHF
>-|TRBV5-4|TRBD1|TRBJ1-3
TGTGCCAGCAGTCGTGACAGGGACTCTGGAAACACCATATATTTT
CASSRDRDSGNTIYF
>-|TRBV7-7|-|TRBJ2-3
TGTGCCAGCAGCCCATCCCGGGGTGCGAATACGCAGTATTTT
CASSPSRGANTQYF
>-|TRBV6-6|-|TRBJ2-7
TGTGCCAGCAGTTACTCTCGGGAAAAAGCTGAGCAGTACTTC
CASSYSREKAEQYF
>-|TRBV18|-|TRBJ2-5
TGTGCCAGCTCACCATTAGGAGGAGCTCAAGAGACCCAGTACTTC
CASSPLGGAQETQYF
>-|TRBV13|TRBD1|TRBJ1-2
TGTGCCAGCAGGAAACAGGGGGCTAACTATGGCTACACCTTC
CASRKQGANYGYTF
>-|TRBV7-9|TRBD1|TRBJ2-7
TGTGCCAGCAGCTTAAGGGGACAGGGATCGGTATCCTACGAGCAGTACTTC
CASSLRGQGSVSYEQYF
>-|TRBV5-6|TRBD2|TRBJ2-3
TGTGCCAGCTCTGGGACTAGCGGGCTGGGGACGCAGTATTTT
CASSGTSGLGTQYF
>-|TRBV5-4|-|TRBJ2-5
TGTGCCAGCAGCTTGTTCGCCGGGGGCCAAGAGACCCAGTACTTC
CASSLFAGGQETQYF
>-|TRBV10-2|-|TRBJ2-5
TGCGCCAGCAGTGAGTCGAAGGGGGAGCGGGAGACCCAGTACTTC
CASSESKGERETQYF
>-|TRBV5-1|-|TRBJ2-1
TGCGCCAGCAGCTTGGCCTCCAGGGTGGGTTACAATGAGCAGTTCTTC
CASSLASRVGYNEQFF
>-|TRBV5-1|-|TRBJ2-4
TGCGCCAGCAGCTTGGGGGGGGAACTAGCCAAAAACATTCAGTACTTC
CASSLGGELAKNIQYF
>-|TRBV27|-|TRBJ2-7
TGTGCCAGCAGTCAAATAACAGGGTTGGGCGAGCAGTACTTC
CASSQITGLGEQYF
>-|TRBV7-2|-|TRBJ2-1
TGTGCCAGCAGCATACAGGGAAATGAGCAGTTCTTC
CASSIQGNEQFF
>-|TRBV7-3|-|TRBJ2-1
TGTGCCAGCAGCTTAAGTAGTTTCCCCTACAATGAGCAGTTCTTC
CASSLSSFPYNEQFF
>-|TRBV7-3|TRBD1|TRBJ2-3
TGTGCCAGCAGTTATGACAGGGTTAGCACAGATACGCAGTATTTT
CASSYDRVSTDTQYF
>-|TRBV27|-|TRBJ2-3
TGTGCCAGCAGTTTTGGGCCCACAGATACGCAGTATTTT
CASSFGPTDTQYF